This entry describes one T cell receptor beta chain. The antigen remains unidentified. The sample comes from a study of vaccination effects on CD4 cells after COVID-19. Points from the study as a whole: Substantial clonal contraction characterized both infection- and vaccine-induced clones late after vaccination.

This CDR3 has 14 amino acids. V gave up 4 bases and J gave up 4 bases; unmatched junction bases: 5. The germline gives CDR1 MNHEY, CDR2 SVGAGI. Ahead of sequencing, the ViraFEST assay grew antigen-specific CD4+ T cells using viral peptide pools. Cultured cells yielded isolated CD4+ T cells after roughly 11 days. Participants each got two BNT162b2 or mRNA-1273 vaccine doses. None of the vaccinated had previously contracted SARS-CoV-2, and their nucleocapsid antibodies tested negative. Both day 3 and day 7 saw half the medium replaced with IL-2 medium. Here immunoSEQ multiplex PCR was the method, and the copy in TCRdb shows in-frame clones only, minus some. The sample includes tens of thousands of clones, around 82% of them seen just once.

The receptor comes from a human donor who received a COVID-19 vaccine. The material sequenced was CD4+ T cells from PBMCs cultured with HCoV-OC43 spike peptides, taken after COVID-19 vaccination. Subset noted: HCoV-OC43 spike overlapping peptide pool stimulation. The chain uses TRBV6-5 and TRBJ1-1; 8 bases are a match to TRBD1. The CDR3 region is CASSSTTGATEAFF. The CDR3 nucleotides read TGTGCCAGCAGTTCCACGACAGGGGCCACTGAAGCTTTCTTT.